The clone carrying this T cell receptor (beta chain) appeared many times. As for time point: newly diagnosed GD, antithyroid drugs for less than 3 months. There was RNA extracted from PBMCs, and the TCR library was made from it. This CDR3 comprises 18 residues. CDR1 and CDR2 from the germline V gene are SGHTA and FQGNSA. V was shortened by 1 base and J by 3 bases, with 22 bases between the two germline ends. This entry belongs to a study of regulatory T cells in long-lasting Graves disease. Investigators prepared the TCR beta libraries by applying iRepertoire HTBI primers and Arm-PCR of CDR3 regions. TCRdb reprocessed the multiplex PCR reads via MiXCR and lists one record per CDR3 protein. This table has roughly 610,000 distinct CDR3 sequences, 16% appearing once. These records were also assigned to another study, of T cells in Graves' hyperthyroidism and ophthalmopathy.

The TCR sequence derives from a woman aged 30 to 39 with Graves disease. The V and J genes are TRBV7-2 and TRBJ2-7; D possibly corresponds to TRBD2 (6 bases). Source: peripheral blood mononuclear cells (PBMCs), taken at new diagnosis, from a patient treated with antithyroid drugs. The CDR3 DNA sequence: TGTGCCAGCAGCTTAGTACCCGTCGGAGGGGATGGTGGCTACGAGCAGTACTTC. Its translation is CASSLVPVGGDGGYEQYF.